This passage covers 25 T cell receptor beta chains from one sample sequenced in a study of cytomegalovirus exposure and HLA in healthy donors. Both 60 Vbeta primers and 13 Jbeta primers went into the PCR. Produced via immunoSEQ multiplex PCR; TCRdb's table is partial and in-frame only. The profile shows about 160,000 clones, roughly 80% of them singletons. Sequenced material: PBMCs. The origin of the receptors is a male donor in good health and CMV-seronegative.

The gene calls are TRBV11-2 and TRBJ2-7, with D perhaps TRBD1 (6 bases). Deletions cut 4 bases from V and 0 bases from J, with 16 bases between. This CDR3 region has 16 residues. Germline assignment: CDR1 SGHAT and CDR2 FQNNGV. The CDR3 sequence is CASSSLQGGGSYEQYF. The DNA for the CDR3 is TGTGCCAGCAGCTCTCTACAGGGCGGTGGCTCCTACGAGCAGTACTTC.

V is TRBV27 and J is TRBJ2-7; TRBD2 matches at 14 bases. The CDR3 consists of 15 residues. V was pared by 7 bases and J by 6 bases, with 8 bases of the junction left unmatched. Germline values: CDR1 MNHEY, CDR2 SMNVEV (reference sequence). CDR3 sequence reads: CASKTGTSGSSEQYF. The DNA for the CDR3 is TGTGCCAGCAAAACCGGGACTAGCGGGAGCAGCGAGCAGTACTTC.

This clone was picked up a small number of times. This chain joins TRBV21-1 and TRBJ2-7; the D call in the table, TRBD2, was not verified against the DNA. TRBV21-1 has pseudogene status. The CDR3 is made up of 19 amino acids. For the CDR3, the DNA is TGTGCCAGCAGCAAAGGCTCCGGGGGGACATCGACCACGGTTAGCGAGCAGTACTTC. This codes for CASSKGSGGTSTTVSEQYF.

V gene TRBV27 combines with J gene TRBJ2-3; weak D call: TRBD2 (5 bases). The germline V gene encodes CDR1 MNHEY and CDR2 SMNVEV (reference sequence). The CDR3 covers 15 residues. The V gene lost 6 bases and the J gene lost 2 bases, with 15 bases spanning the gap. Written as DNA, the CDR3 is TGTGCCAGCAGGGGCGAGCGGTACTCCACAGATACGCAGTATTTT. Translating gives CASRGERYSTDTQYF.

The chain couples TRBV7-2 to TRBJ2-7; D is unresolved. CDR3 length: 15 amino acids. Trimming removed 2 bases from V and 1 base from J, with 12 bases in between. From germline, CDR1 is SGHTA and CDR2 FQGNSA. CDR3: CASSLTLDSSYEQYF. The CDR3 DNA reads TGTGCCAGCAGCTTAACCCTAGACTCTTCCTACGAGCAGTACTTC. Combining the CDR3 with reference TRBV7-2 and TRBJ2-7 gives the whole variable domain GAGVSQSPSNKVTEKGKDVELRCDPISGHTALYWYRQSLGQGLEFLIYFQGNSAPDKSGLPSDRFSAERTGGSVSTLTIQRTQQEDSAVYLCASSLTLDSSYEQYFGPGTRLTVT.

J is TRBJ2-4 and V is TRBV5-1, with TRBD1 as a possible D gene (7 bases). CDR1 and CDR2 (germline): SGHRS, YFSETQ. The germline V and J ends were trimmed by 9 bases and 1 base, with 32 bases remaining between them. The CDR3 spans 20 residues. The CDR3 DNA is TGCGCCATCCCGAGGGGGGACAGTTACTTCTTGATGGCGGCCAAAAACATTCAGTACTTC. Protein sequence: CAIPRGDSYFLMAAKNIQYF.

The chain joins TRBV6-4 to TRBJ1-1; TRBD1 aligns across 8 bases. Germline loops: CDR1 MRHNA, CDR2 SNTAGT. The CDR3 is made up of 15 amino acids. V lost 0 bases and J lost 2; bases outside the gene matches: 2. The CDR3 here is CASSDSTGDNTEAFF. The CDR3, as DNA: TGTGCCAGCAGTGACTCGACAGGGGACAACACTGAAGCTTTCTTT.

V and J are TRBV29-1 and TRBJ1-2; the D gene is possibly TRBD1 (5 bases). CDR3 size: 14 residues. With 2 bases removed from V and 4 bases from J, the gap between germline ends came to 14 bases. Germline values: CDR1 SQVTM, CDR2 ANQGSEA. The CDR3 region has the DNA TGCAGCGTTGAAAGGAGGGGAATCCCCTATGGCTACACCTTC. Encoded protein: CSVERRGIPYGYTF.

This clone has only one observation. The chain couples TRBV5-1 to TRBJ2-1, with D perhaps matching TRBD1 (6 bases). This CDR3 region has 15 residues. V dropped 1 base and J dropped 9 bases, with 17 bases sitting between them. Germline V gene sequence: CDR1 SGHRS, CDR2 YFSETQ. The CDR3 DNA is TGCGCCAGCAGCTTGCCAGGCCAGGGGACGGGTGAGCAGTTCTTC. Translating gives CASSLPGQGTGEQFF.

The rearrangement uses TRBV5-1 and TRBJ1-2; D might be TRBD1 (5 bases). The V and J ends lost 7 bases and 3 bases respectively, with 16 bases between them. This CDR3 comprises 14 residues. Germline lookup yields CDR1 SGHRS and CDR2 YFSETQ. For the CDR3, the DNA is TGCGCCAGCGGAAGGGGAGGGGTGGACTATGGCTACACCTTC. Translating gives CASGRGGVDYGYTF.

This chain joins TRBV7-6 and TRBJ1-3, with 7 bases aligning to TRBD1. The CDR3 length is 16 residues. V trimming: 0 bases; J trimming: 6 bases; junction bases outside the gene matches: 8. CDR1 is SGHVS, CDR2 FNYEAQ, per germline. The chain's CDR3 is CASSLAETGIVNTIYF. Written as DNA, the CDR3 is TGTGCCAGCAGCTTAGCGGAGACAGGGATCGTAAACACCATATATTTT.

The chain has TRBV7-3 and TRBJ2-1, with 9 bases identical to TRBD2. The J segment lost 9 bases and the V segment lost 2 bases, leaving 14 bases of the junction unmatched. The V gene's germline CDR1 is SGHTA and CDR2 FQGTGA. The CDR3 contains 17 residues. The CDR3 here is CASSLVKGVAGVSEQFF. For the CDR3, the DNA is TGTGCCAGCAGCTTAGTAAAGGGGGTAGCGGGAGTTAGTGAGCAGTTCTTC.

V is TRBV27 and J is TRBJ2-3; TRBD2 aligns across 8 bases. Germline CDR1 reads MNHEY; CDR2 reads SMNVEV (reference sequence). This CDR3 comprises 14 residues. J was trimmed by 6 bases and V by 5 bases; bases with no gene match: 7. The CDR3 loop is CASSLWTSPDTQYF. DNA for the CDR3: TGTGCCAGCAGTCTCTGGACTAGCCCCGATACGCAGTATTTT.

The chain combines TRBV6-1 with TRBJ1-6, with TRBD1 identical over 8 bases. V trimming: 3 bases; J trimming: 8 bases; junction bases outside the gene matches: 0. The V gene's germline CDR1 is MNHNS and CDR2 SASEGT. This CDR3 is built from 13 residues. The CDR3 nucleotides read TGTGCCAGCAGTGAGGACAGGGATTCACCCCTCCACTTT. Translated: CASSEDRDSPLHF.

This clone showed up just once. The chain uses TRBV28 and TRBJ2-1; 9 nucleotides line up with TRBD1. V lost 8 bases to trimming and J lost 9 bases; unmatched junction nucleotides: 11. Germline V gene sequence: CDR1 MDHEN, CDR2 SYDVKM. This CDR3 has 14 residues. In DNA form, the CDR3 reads TGTGCCAGCCTATTCCGGACAGGGGATTTTGAGCAGTTCTTC. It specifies CASLFRTGDFEQFF.

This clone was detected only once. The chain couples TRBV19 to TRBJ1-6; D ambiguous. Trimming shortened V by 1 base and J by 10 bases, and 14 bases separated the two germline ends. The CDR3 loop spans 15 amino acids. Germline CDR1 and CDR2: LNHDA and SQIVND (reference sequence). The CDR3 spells CASSIGSGSESPLHF. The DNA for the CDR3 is TGTGCCAGTAGTATAGGATCGGGGTCGGAATCACCCCTCCACTTT.

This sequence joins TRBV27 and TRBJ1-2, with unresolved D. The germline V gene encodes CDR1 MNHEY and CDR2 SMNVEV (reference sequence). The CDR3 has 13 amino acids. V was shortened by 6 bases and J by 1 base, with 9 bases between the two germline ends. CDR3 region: CASSPGFNYGYTF. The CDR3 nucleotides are TGTGCCAGCAGCCCGGGATTTAACTATGGCTACACCTTC.

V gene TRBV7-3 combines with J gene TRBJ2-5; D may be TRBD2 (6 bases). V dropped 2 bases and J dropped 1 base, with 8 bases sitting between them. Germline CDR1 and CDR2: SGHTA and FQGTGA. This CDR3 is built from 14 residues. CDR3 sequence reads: CASSLSGGQETQYF. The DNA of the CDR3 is TGTGCCAGCAGCTTATCCGGGGGCCAAGAGACCCAGTACTTC.

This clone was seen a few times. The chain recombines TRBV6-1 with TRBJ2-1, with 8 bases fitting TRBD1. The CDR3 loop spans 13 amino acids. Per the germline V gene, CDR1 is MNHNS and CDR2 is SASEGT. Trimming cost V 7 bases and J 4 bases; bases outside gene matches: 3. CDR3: CASIGTGYNEQFF. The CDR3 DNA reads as TGTGCCAGCATCGGGACAGGTTACAATGAGCAGTTCTTC.

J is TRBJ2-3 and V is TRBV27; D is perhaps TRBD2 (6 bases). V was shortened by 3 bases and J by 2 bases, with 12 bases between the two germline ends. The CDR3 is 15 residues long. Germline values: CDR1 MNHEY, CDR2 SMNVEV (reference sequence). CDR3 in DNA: TGTGCCAGCAGTTTTCGGCGGGGATCCACAGATACGCAGTATTTT. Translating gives CASSFRRGSTDTQYF.

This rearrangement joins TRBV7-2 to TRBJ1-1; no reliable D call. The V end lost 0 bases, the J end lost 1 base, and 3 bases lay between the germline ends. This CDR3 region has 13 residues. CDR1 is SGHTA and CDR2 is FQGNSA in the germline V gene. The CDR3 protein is CASSLARNTEAFF. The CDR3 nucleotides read TGTGCCAGCAGCTTAGCCCGGAACACTGAAGCTTTCTTT.

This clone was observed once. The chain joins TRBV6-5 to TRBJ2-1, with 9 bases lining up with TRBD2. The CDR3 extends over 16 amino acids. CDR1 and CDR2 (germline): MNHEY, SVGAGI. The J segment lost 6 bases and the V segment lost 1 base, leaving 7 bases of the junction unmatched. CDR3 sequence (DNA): TGTGCCAGCAGTTACTTAAGCGGGGGGCGGAGCAATGAGCAGTTCTTC. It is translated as CASSYLSGGRSNEQFF.

CDR3 loop: CASSMTSFQYF. In DNA form, the CDR3 reads TGTGCCAGCAGTATGACTAGCTTCCAGTACTTC. The chain carries TRBV28 and TRBJ2-5; TRBD2 matches at 7 bases. Trimming removed 5 bases from V and 10 bases from J; junction bases left unmatched: 4. The germline gives CDR1 MDHEN, CDR2 SYDVKM. There are 11 residues in the CDR3.

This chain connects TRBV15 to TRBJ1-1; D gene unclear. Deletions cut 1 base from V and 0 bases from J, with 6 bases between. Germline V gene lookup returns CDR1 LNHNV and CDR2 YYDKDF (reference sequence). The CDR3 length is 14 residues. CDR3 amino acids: CATSRGVMNTEAFF. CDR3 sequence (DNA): TGTGCCACCAGCAGAGGCGTTATGAACACTGAAGCTTTCTTT.

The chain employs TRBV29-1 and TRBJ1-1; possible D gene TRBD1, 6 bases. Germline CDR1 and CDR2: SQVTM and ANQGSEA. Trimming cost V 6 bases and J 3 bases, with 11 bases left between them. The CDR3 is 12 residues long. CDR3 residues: CSVNRAHTEAFF. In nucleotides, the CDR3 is TGCAGCGTCAACAGGGCCCACACTGAAGCTTTCTTT.